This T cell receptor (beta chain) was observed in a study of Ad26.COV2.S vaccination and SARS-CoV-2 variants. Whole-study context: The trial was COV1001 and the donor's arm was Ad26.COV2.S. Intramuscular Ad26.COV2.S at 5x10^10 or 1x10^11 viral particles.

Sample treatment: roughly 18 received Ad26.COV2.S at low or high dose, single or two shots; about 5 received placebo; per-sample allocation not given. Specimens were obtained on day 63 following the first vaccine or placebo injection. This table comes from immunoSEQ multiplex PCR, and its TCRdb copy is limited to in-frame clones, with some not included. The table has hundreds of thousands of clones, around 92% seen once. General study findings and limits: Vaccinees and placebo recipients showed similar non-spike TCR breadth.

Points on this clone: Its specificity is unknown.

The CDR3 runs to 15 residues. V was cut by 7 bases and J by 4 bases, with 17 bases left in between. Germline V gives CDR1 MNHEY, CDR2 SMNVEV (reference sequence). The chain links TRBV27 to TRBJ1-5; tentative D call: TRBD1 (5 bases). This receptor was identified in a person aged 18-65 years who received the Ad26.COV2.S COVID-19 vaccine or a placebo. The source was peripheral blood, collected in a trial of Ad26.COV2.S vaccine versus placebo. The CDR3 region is CASKPSTAINQPQHF. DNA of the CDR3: TGTGCCAGCAAGCCGTCGACAGCTATAAATCAGCCCCAGCATTTT.